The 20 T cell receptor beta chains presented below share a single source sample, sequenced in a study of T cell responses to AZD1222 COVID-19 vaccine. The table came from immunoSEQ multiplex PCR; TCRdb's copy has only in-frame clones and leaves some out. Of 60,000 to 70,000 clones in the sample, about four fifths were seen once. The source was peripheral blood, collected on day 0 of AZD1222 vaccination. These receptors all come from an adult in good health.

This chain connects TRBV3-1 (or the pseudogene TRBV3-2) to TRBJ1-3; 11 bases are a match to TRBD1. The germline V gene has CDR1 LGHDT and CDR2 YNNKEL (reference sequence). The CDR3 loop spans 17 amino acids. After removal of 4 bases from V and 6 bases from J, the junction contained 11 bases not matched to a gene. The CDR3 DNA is TGTGCCAGCAGCCCGTCCGGGACAGGGGGGGCGAAAAACACCATATATTTT. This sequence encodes CASSPSGTGGAKNTIYF.

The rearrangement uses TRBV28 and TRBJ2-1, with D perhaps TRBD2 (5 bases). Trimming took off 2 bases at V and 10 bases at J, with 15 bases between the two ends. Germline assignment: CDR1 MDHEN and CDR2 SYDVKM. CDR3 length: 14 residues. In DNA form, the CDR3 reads TGTGCCAGCAGTTTACCCTCAAGAGGAGGCGAGCAGTTCTTC. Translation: CASSLPSRGGEQFF.

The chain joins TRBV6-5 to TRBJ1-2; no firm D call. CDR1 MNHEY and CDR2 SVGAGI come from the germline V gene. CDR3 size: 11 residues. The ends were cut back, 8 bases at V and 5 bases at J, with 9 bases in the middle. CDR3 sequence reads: CASGSGYGYTF. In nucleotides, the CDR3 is TGTGCCAGCGGGTCCGGGTATGGCTACACCTTC.

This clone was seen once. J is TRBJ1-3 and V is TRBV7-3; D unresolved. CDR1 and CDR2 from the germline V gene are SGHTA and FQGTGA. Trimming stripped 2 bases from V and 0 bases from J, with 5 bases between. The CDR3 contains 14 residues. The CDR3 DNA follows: TGTGCCAGCAGCTTATCCTACTCTGGAAACACCATATATTTT. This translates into CASSLSYSGNTIYF.

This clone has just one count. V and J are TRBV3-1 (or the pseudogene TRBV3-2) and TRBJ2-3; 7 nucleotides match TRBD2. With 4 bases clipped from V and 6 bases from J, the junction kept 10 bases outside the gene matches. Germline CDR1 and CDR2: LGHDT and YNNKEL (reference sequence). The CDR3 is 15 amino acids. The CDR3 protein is CASSPRGGAWDTQYF. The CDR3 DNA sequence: TGTGCCAGCAGCCCGCGGGGAGGGGCATGGGATACGCAGTATTTT.

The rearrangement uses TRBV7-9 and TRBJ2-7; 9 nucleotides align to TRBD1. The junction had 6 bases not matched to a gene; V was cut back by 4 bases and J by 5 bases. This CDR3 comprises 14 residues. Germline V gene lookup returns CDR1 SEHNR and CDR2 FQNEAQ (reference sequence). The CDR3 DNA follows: TGTGCCAGCAGCTCTTGGACAGGGGCCGACGAGCAGTACTTC. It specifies CASSSWTGADEQYF.

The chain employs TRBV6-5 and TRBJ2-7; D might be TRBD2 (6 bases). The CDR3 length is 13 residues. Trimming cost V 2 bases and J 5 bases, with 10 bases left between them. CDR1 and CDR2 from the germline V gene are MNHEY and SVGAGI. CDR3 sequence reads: CASSYGEEDEQYF. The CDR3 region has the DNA TGTGCCAGCAGTTACGGGGAGGAGGACGAGCAGTACTTC.

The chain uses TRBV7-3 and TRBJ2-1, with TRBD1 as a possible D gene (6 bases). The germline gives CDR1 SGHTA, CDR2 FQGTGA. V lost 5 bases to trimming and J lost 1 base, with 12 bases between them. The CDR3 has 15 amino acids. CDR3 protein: CASSLQGVSYNEQFF. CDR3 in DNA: TGTGCCAGCAGCCTACAGGGAGTATCCTACAATGAGCAGTTCTTC.

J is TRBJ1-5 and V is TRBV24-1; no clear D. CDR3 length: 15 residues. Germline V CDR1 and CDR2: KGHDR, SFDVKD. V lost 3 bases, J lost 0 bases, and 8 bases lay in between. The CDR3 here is CATSDRTVSNQPQHF. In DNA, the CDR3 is TGTGCCACCAGTGATCGGACGGTTAGCAATCAGCCCCAGCATTTT.

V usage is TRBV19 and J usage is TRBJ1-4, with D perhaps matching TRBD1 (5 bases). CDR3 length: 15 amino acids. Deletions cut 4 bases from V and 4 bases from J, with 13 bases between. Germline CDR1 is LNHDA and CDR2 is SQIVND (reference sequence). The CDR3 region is CASSTGASFNEKLFF. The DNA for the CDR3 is TGTGCCAGTAGTACCGGGGCCTCCTTTAATGAAAAACTGTTTTTT.

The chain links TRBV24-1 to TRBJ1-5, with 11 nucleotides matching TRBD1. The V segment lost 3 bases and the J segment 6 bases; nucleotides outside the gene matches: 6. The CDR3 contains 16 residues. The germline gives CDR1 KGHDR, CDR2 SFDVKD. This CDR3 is CATSDPGQGAGQPQHF. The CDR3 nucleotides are TGTGCCACCAGTGATCCCGGACAGGGGGCCGGTCAGCCCCAGCATTTT.

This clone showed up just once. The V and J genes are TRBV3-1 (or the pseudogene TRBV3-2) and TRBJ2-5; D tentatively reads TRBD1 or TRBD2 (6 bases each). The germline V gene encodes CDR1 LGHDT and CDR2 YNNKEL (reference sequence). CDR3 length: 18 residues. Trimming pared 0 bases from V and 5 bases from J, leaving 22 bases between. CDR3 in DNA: TGTGCCAGCAGCCAAGAGGGGGGTGCCGGGGGCGGATGGGAGACCCAGTACTTC. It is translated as CASSQEGGAGGGWETQYF.

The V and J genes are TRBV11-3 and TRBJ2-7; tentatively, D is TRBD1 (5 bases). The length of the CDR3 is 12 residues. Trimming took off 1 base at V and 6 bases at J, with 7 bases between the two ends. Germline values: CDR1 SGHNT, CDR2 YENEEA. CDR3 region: CASSLGQGEQYF. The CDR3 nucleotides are TGTGCCAGCAGCTTAGGGCAGGGCGAGCAGTACTTC.

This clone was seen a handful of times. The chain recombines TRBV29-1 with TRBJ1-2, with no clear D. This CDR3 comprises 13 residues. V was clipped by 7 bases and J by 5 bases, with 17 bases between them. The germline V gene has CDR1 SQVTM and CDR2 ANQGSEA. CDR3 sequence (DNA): TGCAGCGCCGGGTCAGCCCCGGGGTATGGCTACACCTTC. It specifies CSAGSAPGYGYTF.

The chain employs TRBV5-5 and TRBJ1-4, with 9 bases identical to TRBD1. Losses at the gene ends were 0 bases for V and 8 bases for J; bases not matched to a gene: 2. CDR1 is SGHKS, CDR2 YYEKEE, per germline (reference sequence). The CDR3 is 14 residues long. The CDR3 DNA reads TGTGCCAGCAGCTTGGAGGACAGGGGCGAAAAACTGTTTTTT. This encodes CASSLEDRGEKLFF.

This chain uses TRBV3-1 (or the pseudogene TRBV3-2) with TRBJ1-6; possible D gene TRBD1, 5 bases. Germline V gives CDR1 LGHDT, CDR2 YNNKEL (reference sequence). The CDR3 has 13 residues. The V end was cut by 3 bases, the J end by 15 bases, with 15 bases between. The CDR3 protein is CASSQGGGRILHF. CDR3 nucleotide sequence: TGTGCCAGCAGCCAGGGGGGGGGACGTATCCTCCACTTT.

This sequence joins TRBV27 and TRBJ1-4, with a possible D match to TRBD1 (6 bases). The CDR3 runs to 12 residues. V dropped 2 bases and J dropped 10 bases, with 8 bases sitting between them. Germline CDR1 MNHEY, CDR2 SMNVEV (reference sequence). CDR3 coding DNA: TGTGCCAGCAGTTTAGAAGGGGGAAAACTGTTTTTT. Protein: CASSLEGGKLFF.

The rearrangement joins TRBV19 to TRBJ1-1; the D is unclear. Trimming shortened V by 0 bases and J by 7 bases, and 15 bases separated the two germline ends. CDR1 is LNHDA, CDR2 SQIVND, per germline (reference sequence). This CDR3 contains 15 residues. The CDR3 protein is CASSIDILGRSEAFF. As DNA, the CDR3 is TGTGCCAGTAGTATAGATATTCTCGGACGGAGTGAAGCTTTCTTT.

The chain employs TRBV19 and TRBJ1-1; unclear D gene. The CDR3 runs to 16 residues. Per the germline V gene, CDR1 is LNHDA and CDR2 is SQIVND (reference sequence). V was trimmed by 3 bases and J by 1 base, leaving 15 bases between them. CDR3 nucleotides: TGTGCCAGTAGTATCCGACTTTCCGAGCGGAACACTGAAGCTTTCTTT. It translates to CASSIRLSERNTEAFF.

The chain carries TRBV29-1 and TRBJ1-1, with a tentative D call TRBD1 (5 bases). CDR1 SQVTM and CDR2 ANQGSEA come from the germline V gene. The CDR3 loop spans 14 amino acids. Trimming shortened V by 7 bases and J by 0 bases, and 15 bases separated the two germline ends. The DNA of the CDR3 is TGCAGCGCCGATGGCCGGGACCTGAACACTGAAGCTTTCTTT. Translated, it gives CSADGRDLNTEAFF.